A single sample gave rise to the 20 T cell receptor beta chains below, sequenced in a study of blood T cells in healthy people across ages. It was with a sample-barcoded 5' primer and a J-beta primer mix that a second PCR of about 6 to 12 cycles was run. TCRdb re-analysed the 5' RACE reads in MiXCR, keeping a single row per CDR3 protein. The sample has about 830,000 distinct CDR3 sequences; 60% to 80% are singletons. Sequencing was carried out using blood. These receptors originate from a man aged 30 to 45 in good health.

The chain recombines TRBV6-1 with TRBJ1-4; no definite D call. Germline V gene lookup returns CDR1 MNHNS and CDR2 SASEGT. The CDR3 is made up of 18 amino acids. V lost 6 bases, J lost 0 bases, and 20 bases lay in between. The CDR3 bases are TGTGCCAGCAGCCTTACCCCGTACGATCACCCAACTAATGAAAAACTGTTTTTT. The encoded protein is CASSLTPYDHPTNEKLFF.

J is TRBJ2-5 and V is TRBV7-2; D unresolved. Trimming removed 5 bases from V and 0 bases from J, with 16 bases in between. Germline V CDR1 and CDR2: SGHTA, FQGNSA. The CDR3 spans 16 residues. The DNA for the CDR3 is TGTGCCAGCAGCCTACCTAACCCGGGCTACCAAGAGACCCAGTACTTC. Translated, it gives CASSLPNPGYQETQYF.

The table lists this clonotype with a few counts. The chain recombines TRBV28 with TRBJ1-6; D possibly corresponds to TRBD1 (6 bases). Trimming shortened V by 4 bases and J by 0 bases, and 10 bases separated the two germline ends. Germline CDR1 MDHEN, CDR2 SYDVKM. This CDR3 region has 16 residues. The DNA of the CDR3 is TGTGCCAGCAGTTCAGGACAGAGCTCCTATAATTCACCCCTCCACTTT. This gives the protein CASSSGQSSYNSPLHF.

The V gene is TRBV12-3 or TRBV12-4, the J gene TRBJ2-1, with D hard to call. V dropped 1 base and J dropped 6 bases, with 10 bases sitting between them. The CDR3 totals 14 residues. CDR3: CASSLVPAGNEQFF. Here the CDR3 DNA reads TGTGCCAGCAGTTTAGTACCAGCTGGCAATGAGCAGTTCTTC.

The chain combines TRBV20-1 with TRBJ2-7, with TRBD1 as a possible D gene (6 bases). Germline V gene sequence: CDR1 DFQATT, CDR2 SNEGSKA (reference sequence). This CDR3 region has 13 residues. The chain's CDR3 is CSCRQESSYEQYF. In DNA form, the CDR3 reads TGCTCTTGCAGACAGGAGAGCTCCTACGAGCAGTACTTC.

The CDR3 DNA reads TGCAGTGCTAGTACAGCGGGGGCCTACGAGCAGTACTTC. It specifies CSASTAGAYEQYF. This chain connects TRBV20-1 to TRBJ2-7; 8 nucleotides align to TRBD2. Germline values: CDR1 DFQATT, CDR2 SNEGSKA (reference sequence). V lost 3 bases, J lost 2 bases, and 3 bases stayed unmatched. CDR3 length: 13 residues.

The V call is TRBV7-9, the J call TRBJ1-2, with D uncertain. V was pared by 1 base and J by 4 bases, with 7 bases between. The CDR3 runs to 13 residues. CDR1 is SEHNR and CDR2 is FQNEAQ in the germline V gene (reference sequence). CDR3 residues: CASSLEEPYGYTF. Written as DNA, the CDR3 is TGTGCCAGCAGCTTAGAGGAACCCTATGGCTACACCTTC.

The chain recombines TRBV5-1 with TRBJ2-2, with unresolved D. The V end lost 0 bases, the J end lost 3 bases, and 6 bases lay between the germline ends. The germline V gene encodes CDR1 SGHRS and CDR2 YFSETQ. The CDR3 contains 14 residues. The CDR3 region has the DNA TGCGCCAGCAGCTTGGGGCAGGACACCGGGGAGCTGTTTTTT. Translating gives CASSLGQDTGELFF.

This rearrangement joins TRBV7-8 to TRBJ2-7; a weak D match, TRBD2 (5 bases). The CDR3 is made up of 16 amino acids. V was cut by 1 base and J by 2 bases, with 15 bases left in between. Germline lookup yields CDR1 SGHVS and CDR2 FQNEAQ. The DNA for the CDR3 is TGTGCCAGCAGCTTAGTCAGCGGACTCGGGGCCTACGAGCAGTACTTC. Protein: CASSLVSGLGAYEQYF.

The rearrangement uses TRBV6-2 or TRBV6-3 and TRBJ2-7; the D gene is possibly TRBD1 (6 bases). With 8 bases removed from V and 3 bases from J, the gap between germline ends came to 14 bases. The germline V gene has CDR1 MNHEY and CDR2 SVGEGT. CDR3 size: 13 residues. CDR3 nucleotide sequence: TGTGCCAGCGAAACCGGGACATACTACGAGCAGTACTTC. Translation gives CASETGTYYEQYF.

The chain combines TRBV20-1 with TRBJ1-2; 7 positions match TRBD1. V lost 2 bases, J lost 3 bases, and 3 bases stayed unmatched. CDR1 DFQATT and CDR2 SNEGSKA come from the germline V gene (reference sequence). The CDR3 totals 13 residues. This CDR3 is CSARYTGDYGYTF. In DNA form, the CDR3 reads TGCAGTGCTAGATACACAGGGGACTATGGCTACACCTTC.

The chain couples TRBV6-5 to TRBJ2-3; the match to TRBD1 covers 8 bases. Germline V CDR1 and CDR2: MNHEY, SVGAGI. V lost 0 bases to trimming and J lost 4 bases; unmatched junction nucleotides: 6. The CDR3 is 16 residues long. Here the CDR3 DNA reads TGTGCCAGCAGTTACTCGCACAGGGGGTATGCAGATACGCAGTATTTT. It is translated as CASSYSHRGYADTQYF.

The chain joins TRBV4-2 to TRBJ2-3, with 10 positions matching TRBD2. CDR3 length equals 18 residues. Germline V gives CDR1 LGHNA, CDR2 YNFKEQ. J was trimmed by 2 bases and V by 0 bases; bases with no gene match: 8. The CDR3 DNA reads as TGTGCCAGCAGCCAAGAAGTAGCGGGGGGCCTGAACACAGATACGCAGTATTTT. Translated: CASSQEVAGGLNTDTQYF.

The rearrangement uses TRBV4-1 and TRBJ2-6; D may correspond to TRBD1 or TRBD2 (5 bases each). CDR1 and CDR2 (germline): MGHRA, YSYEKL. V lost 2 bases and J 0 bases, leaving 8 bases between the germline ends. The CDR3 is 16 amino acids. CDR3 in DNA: TGCGCCAGCAGCCAATCGGGGACCTCTGGGGCCAACGTCCTGACTTTC. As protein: CASSQSGTSGANVLTF.

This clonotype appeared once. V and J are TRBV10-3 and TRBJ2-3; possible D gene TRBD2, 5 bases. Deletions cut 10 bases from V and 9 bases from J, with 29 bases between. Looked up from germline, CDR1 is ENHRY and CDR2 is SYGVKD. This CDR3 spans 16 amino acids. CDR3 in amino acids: CATLGSLAAELWTQYF. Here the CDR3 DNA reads TGTGCCACCCTAGGGTCCTTGGCAGCGGAATTATGGACGCAGTATTTT.

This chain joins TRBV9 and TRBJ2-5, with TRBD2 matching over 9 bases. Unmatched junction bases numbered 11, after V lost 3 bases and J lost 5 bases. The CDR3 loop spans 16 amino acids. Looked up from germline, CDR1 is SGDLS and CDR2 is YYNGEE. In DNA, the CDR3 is TGTGCCAGCAGCGGAATAGCGGGGGAGCCGATCGAGACCCAGTACTTC. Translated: CASSGIAGEPIETQYF.

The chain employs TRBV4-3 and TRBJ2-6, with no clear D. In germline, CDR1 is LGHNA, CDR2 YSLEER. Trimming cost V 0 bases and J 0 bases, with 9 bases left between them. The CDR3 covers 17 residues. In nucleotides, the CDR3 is TGCGCCAGCAGCCAAGATCGGAGCAGCTCTGGGGCCAACGTCCTGACTTTC. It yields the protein CASSQDRSSSGANVLTF.

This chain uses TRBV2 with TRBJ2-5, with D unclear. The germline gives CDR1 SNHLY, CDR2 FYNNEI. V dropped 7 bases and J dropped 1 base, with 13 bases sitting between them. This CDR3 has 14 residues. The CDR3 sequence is CASMASEAQETQYF. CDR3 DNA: TGTGCCAGCATGGCCTCGGAAGCCCAAGAGACCCAGTACTTC. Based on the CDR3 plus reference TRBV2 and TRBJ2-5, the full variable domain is EPEVTQTPSHQVTQMGQEVILRCVPISNHLYFYWYRQILGQKVEFLVSFYNNEISEKSEIFDDQFSVERPDGSNFTLKIRSTKLEDSAMYFCASMASEAQETQYFGPGTRLLVL.

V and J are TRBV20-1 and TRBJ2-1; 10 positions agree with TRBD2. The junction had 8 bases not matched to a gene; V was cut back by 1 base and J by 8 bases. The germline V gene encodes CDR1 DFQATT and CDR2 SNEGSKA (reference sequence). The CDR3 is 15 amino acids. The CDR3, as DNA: TGCAGTGCTAGAGGGAGCGGGGGGGCCACTGATGAGCAGTTCTTC. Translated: CSARGSGGATDEQFF.

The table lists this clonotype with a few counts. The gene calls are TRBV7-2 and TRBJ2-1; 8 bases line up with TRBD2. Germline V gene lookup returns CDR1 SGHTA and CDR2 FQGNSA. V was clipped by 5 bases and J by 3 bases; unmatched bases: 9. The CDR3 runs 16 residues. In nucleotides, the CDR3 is TGTGCCAGCAGCGTTATGGCGGGGGGTCTCTACAATGAGCAGTTCTTC. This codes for CASSVMAGGLYNEQFF. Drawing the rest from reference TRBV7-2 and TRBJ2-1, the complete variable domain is GAGVSQSPSNKVTEKGKDVELRCDPISGHTALYWYRQSLGQGLEFLIYFQGNSAPDKSGLPSDRFSAERTGGSVSTLTIQRTQQEDSAVYLCASSVMAGGLYNEQFFGPGTRLTVL.